Only a few counts were recorded for the clone carrying this T cell receptor beta chain. What it recognizes is unknown. Treatment in this sample: approximately 10-day PBMC culture with coronavirus spike peptide pools or control peptides (ViraFEST assay). Using peptide pools, antigen-specific T cells were expanded in ViraFEST before TCRs were sequenced. Per well, some 2 million PBMCs were cultured in the presence of approximately 10 IU/ml IL-2 and about 9.6 ug/ml peptide pools. These data come from a study of vaccination and CD4 T cells after COVID-19. The CDR3 consists of 13 residues. With 6 bases removed from V and 1 base from J, the gap between germline ends came to 9 bases. Cultured CD4+ T-cell DNA underwent Oncomine TCR Beta short-read sequencing. Genomic DNA was drawn out of CD4+ T cells grown in culture. TCRdb fed the PCR reads into MiXCR, producing one record per CDR3 protein. The sample consists of about 18,000 distinct CDR3 sequences, under 55% of them appearing once.

Sample: CD4+ T cells from blood, cultured in vitro, taken before SARS-CoV-2 vaccination. The receptor was isolated from a human donor who received a COVID-19 vaccine. The V gene is TRBV12-3 or TRBV12-4, the J gene TRBJ1-1; a possible D gene is TRBD1 (5 bases). In DNA form, the CDR3 reads TGTGCCAGCAGGGGGACCGGGAACACTGAAGCTTTCTTT. This translates into CASRGTGNTEAFF.